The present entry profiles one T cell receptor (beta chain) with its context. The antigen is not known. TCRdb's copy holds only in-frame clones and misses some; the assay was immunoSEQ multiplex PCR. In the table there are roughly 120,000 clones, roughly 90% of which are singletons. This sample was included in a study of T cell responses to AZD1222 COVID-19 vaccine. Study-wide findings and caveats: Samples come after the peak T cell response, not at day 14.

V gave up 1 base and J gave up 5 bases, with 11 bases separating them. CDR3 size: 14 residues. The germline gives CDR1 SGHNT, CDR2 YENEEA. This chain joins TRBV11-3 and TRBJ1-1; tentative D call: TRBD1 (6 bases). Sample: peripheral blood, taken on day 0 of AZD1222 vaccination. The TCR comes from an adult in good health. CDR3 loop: CASSLAGQGTEAFF. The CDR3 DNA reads TGTGCCAGCAGCTTAGCTGGCCAGGGGACTGAAGCTTTCTTT.